In this sample, the clone carrying this T cell receptor beta chain turned up many times. Its target is unknown. This sample was included in a study of T cells in Graves' hyperthyroidism and ophthalmopathy. Study-wide results and limits: Ophthalmopathy was predicted by the model a median of 6.5 months ahead of onset.

RNA transcripts were the template for amplifying TCR beta CDR3 regions. Carried out on the TCR CDR3, a first-round RT-PCR used the HTBI primer set. TCRdb re-called the multiplex PCR reads through MiXCR, storing one row per CDR3 protein. The profile shows about 340,000 distinct CDR3 sequences, approximately 22% of them singletons. The germline V gene encodes CDR1 SGHRS and CDR2 YFSETQ. V gave up 2 bases and J gave up 6 bases; unmatched junction bases: 5. CDR3 length: 14 amino acids. It was considered stable Graves' hyperthyroidism when ophthalmopathy did not progress within 18 months. Uncontrolled infection, other autoimmune disease, pregnancy or lactation disqualified patients from enrolment.

The receptor was derived from a woman between 45 and 65 years old with Graves' hyperthyroidism. The sample was blood. This chain uses TRBV5-1 with TRBJ1-1; 9 bases agree with TRBD1. DNA for the CDR3: TGCGCCAGCAGCTTTCAACGGACAGGGGCTGAAGCTTTCTTT. Amino acids: CASSFQRTGAEAFF.